A selection of T cell receptor beta chains follows, all from one sample in a study of CD8 T cells in ankylosing spondylitis. MiXCR, run by TCRdb on the 5' RACE reads, gives a single entry per CDR3 protein. Of around 7,000 distinct CDR3 sequences in the sample, roughly 2.8% are singletons; the top ten hold about 35%. The source material was blood, either unsorted or a sorted T cell fraction (not recorded which). Source of these receptors: a female donor with ankylosing spondylitis or in good health (not recorded which). CDR3s include the opening cysteine and the closing phenylalanine or tryptophan. The D gene is left open where the match is weak.

TRBV9,TRBD1,CASSLGVTGDLYGYTF
TRBV9,TRBD1,CASSPRTGEGYGYTF
TRBV9,NA,CASSVNSGELFF
TRBV9,TRBD2,CASSVAGGGSNEQFF
TRBV9,TRBD1,CASSRWTGGFEQYF
TRBV9,TRBD2,CASSALLAGGPDEQFF
TRBV9,NA,CASSVAAYGTYNEQFF
TRBV9,NA,CASSVVEGGGYTF
TRBV9,NA,CASSVAGGVPEAFF
TRBV9,TRBD1,CASSADRDPYGYTF
TRBV9,NA,CASSVALDTGSLGYTF
TRBV9,TRBD2,CASSVELAGVMETQYF
TRBV9,TRBD1,CASSLTGQANTEAFF
TRBV9,NA,CASSVATRDGGTSGELFF
TRBV9,NA,CASSVDHEQYF
TRBV9,NA,CASSESTGELFF
TRBV9,NA,CASSVAAGDYEQYF
TRBV9,NA,CASSVGASGANVLTF
TRBV9,NA,CASSVAWGALGLDTDTQYF
TRBV21-1,NA,CASNPGLAGDNEQFF
TRBV9,TRBD2,CASSVNGGGNEQYF
TRBV9,NA,CASSVGDGTYEQYF
TRBV9,NA,CASSVFLSGEGVEQFF
TRBV9,NA,CASSVGSGLSTEAFF
TRBV9,TRBD2,CASSASGIPYEQYF
TRBV9,NA,CASSVGGAGHSPLHF
TRBV9,TRBD1,CASSVTGTELIGDEQFF
TRBV9,TRBD2,CASSAQTSGPPYEQYF
TRBV9,NA,CASSVGNSGYEQYF
TRBV9,NA,CASSAGASGEQYF
TRBV9,NA,CASSGGRDLNTEAFF
TRBV9,TRBD2,CASSIDGGAYEQYF
TRBV9,NA,CASSVESPNEQFF
TRBV9,NA,CASSVEASIERETQYF
TRBV9,NA,CASSSLDYPYEQYF
TRBV9,TRBD1,CASSVDTRGLGEQYF
TRBV9,NA,CASSVGGMNNEQFF
TRBV9,TRBD1,CASTGTVRSGANVLTF
TRBV9,TRBD2,CASSVGASGSDTQYF
TRBV9,NA,CASSPRGFPGNTEAFF
TRBV9,TRBD1,CASSLIQGSGELFF
TRBV9,TRBD2,CASSVSGSFTDTQYF
TRBV9,NA,CASSRSHEQFF
TRBV9,NA,CASSVDQGPSYEQYF
TRBV9,TRBD2,CASSVVLAGGGEQFF
TRBV9,TRBD1,CASSPSPGGNYGYTF
TRBV9,NA,CASSPGGGTYEQYF
TRBV9,NA,CASSVDSNEQFF
TRBV9,TRBD2,CASSEGLVDNEQFF
TRBV9,TRBD2,CASSGGLAGSPDWNEQFF